Shown below are 23 T cell receptor beta chains from a single sample sequenced in a study of T-cell memory formation after mild COVID-19. A single record per CDR3 protein comes from TCRdb applying MiXCR to the 5' RACE reads. Of under 300,000 distinct CDR3 sequences in the sample, 8% to 10% were seen once. Sample: PBMCs or a T cell subset sorted from them (not recorded which). The receptors come from a man aged 18 to 30 who had mild COVID-19 (a few samples of this study predate the infection). Cell type and time point are not known.

This clonotype was observed many times. This sequence joins TRBV3-1 and TRBJ2-2; no reliable D call. From germline, CDR1 is LGHDT and CDR2 YNNKEL (reference sequence). Trimming took 4 bases from V and 2 from J, leaving 29 bases between them. The CDR3 totals 21 residues. For the CDR3, the DNA is TGTGCCAGCAGCCCTACCCCGGGCACCACCAGGAGAAGTACAAACACCGGGGAGCTGTTTTTT. This encodes CASSPTPGTTRRSTNTGELFF.

The chain carries TRBV6-6 and TRBJ1-4; 9 bases are a match to TRBD1. CDR3 length equals 15 residues. V lost 5 bases to trimming and J lost 6 bases; unmatched junction nucleotides: 7. Per the germline V gene, CDR1 is MNHNY and CDR2 is SVGAGI (reference sequence). CDR3 nucleotides: TGTGCCAGCAGTGCCCCGGGACAGGGATATGAAAAACTGTTTTTT. This sequence encodes CASSAPGQGYEKLFF.

The CDR3 loop reads CATGDLSPYEQYF. The CDR3 DNA follows: TGTGCCACCGGGGACCTCTCGCCCTACGAGCAGTACTTC. This sequence joins TRBV25-1 and TRBJ2-7, with D perhaps being TRBD1 or TRBD2 (5 bases each). This CDR3 is built from 13 residues. The germline V gene encodes CDR1 MGHDK and CDR2 SYGVNS. Trimming took off 10 bases at V and 2 bases at J, with 15 bases between the two ends.

This clonotype was counted between two and nine times. The V gene is TRBV9, the J gene TRBJ2-1; D gene unclear. Looked up from germline, CDR1 is SGDLS and CDR2 is YYNGEE. The V end was cut by 4 bases, the J end by 4 bases, with 15 bases between. The CDR3 totals 15 residues. The CDR3 loop reads CASSPGGRIYNEQFF. The CDR3 DNA reads as TGTGCCAGCAGCCCTGGCGGACGGATTTACAATGAGCAGTTCTTC.

There are a few counts of this clonotype. The chain joins TRBV12-3 or TRBV12-4 to TRBJ1-2; 9 bases line up with TRBD1. The CDR3 totals 14 residues. V shed 6 bases, J shed 4 bases, and the junction held 6 bases outside the gene matches. The CDR3 region is CASSRQGVGYGYTF. The CDR3 DNA follows: TGTGCCAGCAGCCGACAGGGGGTGGGCTATGGCTACACCTTC.

V gene TRBV29-1 combines with J gene TRBJ2-3; 7 bases match TRBD2. V lost 5 bases and J lost 4; bases outside the gene matches: 12. The germline V gene has CDR1 SQVTM and CDR2 ANQGSEA. The CDR3 spans 15 residues. The CDR3: CSVPGYTGRADTQYF. The CDR3 coding sequence is TGCAGCGTTCCAGGGTATACGGGGAGGGCAGATACGCAGTATTTT.

This clonotype was detected only a few times. The J gene is TRBJ2-5, the V gene TRBV9; no firm D call. This CDR3 has 14 amino acids. V lost 7 bases and J lost 0, with 13 bases in between. Germline values: CDR1 SGDLS, CDR2 YYNGEE. In DNA, the CDR3 is TGTGCCAGCGGCCCAGGCGGTTACCAAGAGACCCAGTACTTC. It codes for CASGPGGYQETQYF.

This clonotype was recorded many times. V is TRBV7-2 and J is TRBJ2-2; D may correspond to TRBD1 or TRBD2 (6 bases each). From germline, CDR1 is SGHTA and CDR2 FQGNSA. CDR3 length: 15 residues. Trimming removed 4 bases from V and 7 bases from J, with 16 bases in between. The CDR3 coding sequence is TGTGCCAGCAGCTCCTTAGGAGGGGGTTACGGGGAGCTGTTTTTT. Translating gives CASSSLGGGYGELFF.

Written as DNA, the CDR3 is TGTGCCAGCAGCCGGAGTCAGGGGGATGGTGAGCAGTTCTTC. Translating gives CASSRSQGDGEQFF. The V and J genes are TRBV11-3 and TRBJ2-1; 7 bases line up with TRBD1. V lost 5 bases and J lost 9; bases outside the gene matches: 10. Germline CDR1 reads SGHNT; CDR2 reads YENEEA. The CDR3 length is 14 residues.

This chain connects TRBV15 to TRBJ2-2, with D perhaps TRBD2 (6 bases). Trimming removed 3 bases at V and 7 bases at J, with 18 bases between. The CDR3 runs 16 residues. Looked up from germline, CDR1 is LNHNV and CDR2 is YYDKDF (reference sequence). CDR3: CATSRGGPQEGGELFF. CDR3 coding DNA: TGTGCCACCAGCAGGGGCGGTCCTCAGGAGGGCGGGGAGCTGTTTTTT. Supplemented by reference TRBV15 and TRBJ2-2, the full variable domain reads DAMVIQNPRYQVTQFGKPVTLSCSQTLNHNVMYWYQQKSSQAPKLLFHYYDKDFNNEADTPDNFQSRRPNTSFCFLDIRSPGLGDTAMYLCATSRGGPQEGGELFFGEGSRLTVL.

The table lists this clonotype with a few counts. The chain carries TRBV11-2 and TRBJ1-6; D unclear. In germline, CDR1 is SGHAT, CDR2 FQNNGV. Trimming took 5 bases from V and 10 from J, leaving 18 bases between them. This CDR3 region has 15 residues. This CDR3 reads CASSRPGSVGSPLHF. The DNA of the CDR3 is TGTGCCAGCAGCAGACCTGGGTCTGTAGGCTCACCCCTCCACTTT.

This clonotype showed up just a few times. The rearrangement links TRBV11-2 to TRBJ2-1; D gene uncertain. From germline, CDR1 is SGHAT and CDR2 FQNNGV. V shed 3 bases and J shed 9 bases, with 15 bases lying between them. The CDR3 covers 14 residues. This CDR3 reads CASSFGSWGPEQFF. As DNA, the CDR3 is TGTGCCAGCAGCTTCGGGTCCTGGGGTCCTGAGCAGTTCTTC.

This sequence joins TRBV5-1 and TRBJ1-1; the D is unclear. This CDR3 spans 13 amino acids. Trimming cost V 6 bases and J 3 bases, with 12 bases left between them. The germline V gene has CDR1 SGHRS and CDR2 YFSETQ. The CDR3 bases are TGCGCCAGCACCCCTCGTCCACACACTGAAGCTTTCTTT. Amino acid sequence: CASTPRPHTEAFF.

This clonotype has more than one count but fewer than ten. The rearrangement joins TRBV20-1 to TRBJ1-1, with a weak D call TRBD1 (5 bases). The CDR3 loop spans 14 amino acids. Between the trimmed V and J ends, which lost 5 bases and 1 base, there was a span of 14 bases. Germline CDR1 and CDR2: DFQATT and SNEGSKA (reference sequence). In DNA form, the CDR3 reads TGCAGTGCTTTCCCGGGGCGGTCGAACACTGAAGCTTTCTTT. It codes for CSAFPGRSNTEAFF.

The chain links TRBV20-1 to TRBJ2-5, with D possibly being TRBD1 (6 bases). This CDR3 comprises 14 residues. From germline, CDR1 is DFQATT and CDR2 SNEGSKA (reference sequence). The ends were cut back, 6 bases at V and 0 bases at J, with 14 bases in the middle. The CDR3 here is CSAEPGADQETQYF. The CDR3 DNA follows: TGCAGTGCCGAACCAGGGGCCGACCAAGAGACCCAGTACTTC.

A few counts support this clonotype. The V and J genes are TRBV7-9 and TRBJ2-2, with 11 bases fitting TRBD1. From germline, CDR1 is SEHNR and CDR2 FQNEAQ (reference sequence). CDR3 length: 16 residues. V shed 5 bases, J shed 1 base, and the junction held 3 bases outside the gene matches. In nucleotides, the CDR3 is TGTGCCAGCAGCCCGGGACAGGGGGTGAACACCGGGGAGCTGTTTTTT. It translates to CASSPGQGVNTGELFF.

This clonotype has a handful of counts. This sequence joins TRBV6-6 and TRBJ1-6; 7 bases fit TRBD1. V shed 5 bases and J 7 bases; nucleotides not matched to a gene: 2. This CDR3 comprises 13 residues. The germline V gene has CDR1 MNHNY and CDR2 SVGAGI (reference sequence). CDR3 residues: CASSTGANSPLHF. CDR3 nucleotides: TGTGCCAGCAGTACAGGGGCGAATTCACCCCTCCACTTT.

This clonotype was found a few times. The CDR3 spells CASSYSLPGTRHQETQYF. The CDR3 coding sequence is TGTGCCAGCAGTTACTCCCTGCCCGGGACAAGACACCAAGAGACCCAGTACTTC. The V gene is TRBV6-6, the J gene TRBJ2-5; tentative D call: TRBD1 (6 bases). The germline V and J ends were trimmed by 0 bases and 0 bases, with 17 bases remaining between them. Germline V CDR1 and CDR2: MNHNY, SVGAGI (reference sequence). The CDR3 has 18 residues.

The rearrangement links TRBV4-3 to TRBJ1-6, with D uncertain. V lost 5 bases to trimming and J lost 7 bases, with 12 bases between them. Germline V gene lookup returns CDR1 LGHNA and CDR2 YSLEER. This CDR3 region has 14 residues. This chain's CDR3 is CASSFTPENSPLHF. CDR3 nucleotide sequence: TGCGCCAGCAGCTTCACCCCAGAGAATTCACCCCTCCACTTT.

This clonotype was observed a few times. CDR3: CASSRLGTGIKGSEQYF. The CDR3 DNA reads as TGCGCCAGCAGCCGACTTGGGACAGGGATAAAAGGGTCCGAGCAGTACTTC. The chain couples TRBV4-1 to TRBJ2-7; 9 bases match TRBD1. The CDR3 sequence is 17 residues long. Looked up from germline, CDR1 is MGHRA and CDR2 is YSYEKL. V shed 4 bases, J shed 6 bases, and the junction held 16 bases outside the gene matches.

This clonotype was found many times. This sequence joins TRBV7-8 and TRBJ2-1; 7 bases align to TRBD2. The CDR3 consists of 16 residues. Germline V CDR1 and CDR2: SGHVS, FQNEAQ. Unmatched junction bases numbered 8, after V lost 0 bases and J lost 6 bases. CDR3 bases: TGTGCCAGCAGCTTAGCGCACGGGGGGTCGGTCAATGAGCAGTTCTTC. Amino acid sequence: CASSLAHGGSVNEQFF.

This clonotype was seen a handful of times. The chain is built from TRBV7-9 and TRBJ2-3, with D perhaps TRBD2 (6 bases). V lost 5 bases to trimming and J lost 2 bases, with 17 bases between them. CDR3 length: 16 residues. CDR1 is SEHNR, CDR2 FQNEAQ, per germline (reference sequence). The CDR3 DNA reads as TGTGCCAGCAGCATGGCTAGCGCGATAAACACAGATACGCAGTATTTT. Translation: CASSMASAINTDTQYF.

The CDR3 DNA reads as TGCGCCAGCAGCCCTGTCGCCGGGACATCTGGAAACACCATATATTTT. Protein product: CASSPVAGTSGNTIYF. The chain is built from TRBV5-1 and TRBJ1-3; D may be TRBD1 (6 bases). Germline V CDR1 and CDR2: SGHRS, YFSETQ. V was trimmed by 4 bases and J by 1 base, leaving 15 bases between them. The CDR3 is 16 amino acids.